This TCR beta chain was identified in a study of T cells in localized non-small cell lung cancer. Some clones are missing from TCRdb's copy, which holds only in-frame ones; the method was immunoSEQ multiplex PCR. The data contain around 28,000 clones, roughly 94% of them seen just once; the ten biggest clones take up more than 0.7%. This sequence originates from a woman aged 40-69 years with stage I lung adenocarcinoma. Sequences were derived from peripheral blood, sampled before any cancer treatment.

The CDR3 is CASSLVEGASDTQYF. The CDR3 nucleotides read TGCGCCAGCAGCTTGGTAGAGGGGGCCTCAGATACGCAGTATTTT. The chain carries TRBV5-1 and TRBJ2-3, with 7 bases matching TRBD1. The CDR3 totals 15 residues. Germline V gene data show CDR1 as SGHRS and CDR2 as YFSETQ. V dropped 0 bases and J dropped 4; count of bases not matched to a gene: 5.